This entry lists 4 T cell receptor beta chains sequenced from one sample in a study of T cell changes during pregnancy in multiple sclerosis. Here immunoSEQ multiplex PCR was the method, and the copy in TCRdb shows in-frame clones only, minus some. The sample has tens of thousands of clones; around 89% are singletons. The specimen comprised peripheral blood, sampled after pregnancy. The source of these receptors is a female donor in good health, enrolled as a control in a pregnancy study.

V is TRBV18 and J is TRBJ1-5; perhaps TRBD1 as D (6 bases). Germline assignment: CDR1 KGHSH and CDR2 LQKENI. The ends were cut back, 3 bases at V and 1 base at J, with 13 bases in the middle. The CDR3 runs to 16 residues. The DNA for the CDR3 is TGTGCCAGCTCACCGTCAGGGGCCCCAAGCAATCAGCCCCAGCATTTT. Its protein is CASSPSGAPSNQPQHF.

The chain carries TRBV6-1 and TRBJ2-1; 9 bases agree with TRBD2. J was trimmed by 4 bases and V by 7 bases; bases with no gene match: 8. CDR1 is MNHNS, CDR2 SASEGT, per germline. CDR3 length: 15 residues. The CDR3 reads CASTIAGESYNEQFF. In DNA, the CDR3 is TGTGCCAGCACAATAGCGGGGGAGAGTTACAATGAGCAGTTCTTC.

CDR3 region: CASSVPGGPHEQFF. The CDR3 DNA reads TGCGCCAGCAGCGTTCCGGGGGGGCCCCATGAGCAGTTCTTC. V is TRBV5-1 and J is TRBJ2-1, with TRBD2 identical over 8 bases. V lost 4 bases and J lost 8; bases outside the gene matches: 8. The CDR3 is 14 amino acids. Germline lookup yields CDR1 SGHRS and CDR2 YFSETQ.

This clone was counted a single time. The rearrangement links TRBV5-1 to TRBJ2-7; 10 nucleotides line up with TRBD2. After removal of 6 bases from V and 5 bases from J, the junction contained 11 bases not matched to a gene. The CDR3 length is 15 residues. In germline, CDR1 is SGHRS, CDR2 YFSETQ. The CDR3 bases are TGCGCCAGCACTAGCGGGGGAATCGAGCGCAACGAGCAGTACTTC. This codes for CASTSGGIERNEQYF.